This T cell receptor beta chain is drawn from a study of T cells in Graves' hyperthyroidism and ophthalmopathy. The study excluded patients with uncontrolled infection, other autoimmune disease, pregnancy or lactation. About 9.4 ml fresh peripheral blood yielded the PBMCs. The CDR3 length is 16 residues. Germline-derived CDR1 and CDR2 are SGHRS and YFSETQ. V was clipped by 4 bases and J by 3 bases; unmatched bases: 9. RNA transcripts served as the template for amplifying TCR beta CDR3 regions. An initial round of RT-PCR targeting the TCR CDR3 relied on the HTBI primer set. MiXCR, applied by TCRdb to the multiplex PCR reads, yields one record per CDR3 protein. The sample holds nearly 600,000 distinct CDR3 sequences, approximately 15% seen once.

This receptor was taken from a woman in her late teens or twenties with Graves' ophthalmopathy. This chain links TRBV5-1 with TRBJ2-5, with TRBD2 matching 10 bases. The sample was blood. CDR3 DNA: TGCGCCAGCAGCACCCTTACTAGCGGGGCAAAAGAGACCCAGTACTTC. Translated: CASSTLTSGAKETQYF. Looking up the rest from reference TRBV5-1 and TRBJ2-5 gives the full variable domain: KAGVTQTPRYLIKTRGQQVTLSCSPISGHRSVSWYQQTPGQGLQFLFEYFSETQRNKGNFPGRFSGRQFSNSRSEMNVSTLELGDSALYLCASSTLTSGAKETQYFGPGTRLLVL.